Reported below is one TCR beta chain. The sample is drawn from a study of blood T cell repertoires in COVID-19. Study context: Samples came from the United States, Italy and Spain, spanning acute and convalescent COVID-19.

TCRdb's table, derived via immunoSEQ multiplex PCR, lists solely in-frame clones and lacks some. The sample has about 120,000 clones, just over 70% seen once. The CDR3 has 18 residues. From germline, CDR1 is MGHRA and CDR2 YSYEKL. V was cut by 9 bases and J by 0 bases, with 21 bases left in between. This clonotype originated in a human donor with acute or convalescent COVID-19. The donor label of this sample is uncertain. The sequenced sample was peripheral blood. The rearrangement links TRBV4-1 to TRBJ2-6; a possible D gene is TRBD2 (6 bases). DNA for the CDR3: TGCGCCAGTTCAATAGGTGGGCGGGGCCGCTCTGGGGCCAACGTCCTGACTTTC. As protein: CASSIGGRGRSGANVLTF.